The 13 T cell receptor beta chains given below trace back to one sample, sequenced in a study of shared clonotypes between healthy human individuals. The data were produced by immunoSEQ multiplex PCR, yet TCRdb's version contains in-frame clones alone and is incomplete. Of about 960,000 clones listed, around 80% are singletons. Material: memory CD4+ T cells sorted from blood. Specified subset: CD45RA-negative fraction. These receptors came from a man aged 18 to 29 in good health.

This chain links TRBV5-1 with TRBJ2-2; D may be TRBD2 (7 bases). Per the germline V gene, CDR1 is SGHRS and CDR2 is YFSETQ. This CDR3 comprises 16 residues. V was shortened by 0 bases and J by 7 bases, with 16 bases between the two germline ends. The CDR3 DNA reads TGCGCCAGCAGCTTGGCGGGGGGCAAGGCTGGCGGGGAGCTGTTTTTT. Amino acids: CASSLAGGKAGGELFF.

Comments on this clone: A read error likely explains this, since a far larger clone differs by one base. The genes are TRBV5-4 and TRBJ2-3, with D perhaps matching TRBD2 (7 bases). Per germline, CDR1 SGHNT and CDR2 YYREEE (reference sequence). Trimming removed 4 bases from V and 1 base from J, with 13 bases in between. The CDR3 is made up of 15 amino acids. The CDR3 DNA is TGTGCCAGCAGCCCGGACGGGGGGCGCACAGATACGCAGTATTTT. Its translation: CASSPDGGRTDTQYF.

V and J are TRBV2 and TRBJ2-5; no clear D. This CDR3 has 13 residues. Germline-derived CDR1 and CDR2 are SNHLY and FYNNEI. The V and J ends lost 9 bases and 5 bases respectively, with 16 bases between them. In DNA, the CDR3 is TGTGCCAGGACCCAAGGGTACGGGGAGACCCAGTACTTC. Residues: CARTQGYGETQYF.

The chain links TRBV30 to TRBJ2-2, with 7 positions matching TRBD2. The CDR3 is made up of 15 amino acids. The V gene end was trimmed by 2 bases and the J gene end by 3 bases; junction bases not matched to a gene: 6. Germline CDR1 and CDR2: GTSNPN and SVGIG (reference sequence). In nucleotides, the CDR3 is TGTGCCTGGAGTTCCAGCGGGATGGACACCGGGGAGCTGTTTTTT. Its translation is CAWSSSGMDTGELFF.

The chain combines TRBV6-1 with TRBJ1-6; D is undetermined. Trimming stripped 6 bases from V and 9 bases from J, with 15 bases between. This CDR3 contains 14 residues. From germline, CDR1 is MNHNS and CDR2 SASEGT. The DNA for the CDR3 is TGTGCCAGCAGGGTTTCTAAAGCGGGTTCACCCCTCCACTTT. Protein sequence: CASRVSKAGSPLHF.

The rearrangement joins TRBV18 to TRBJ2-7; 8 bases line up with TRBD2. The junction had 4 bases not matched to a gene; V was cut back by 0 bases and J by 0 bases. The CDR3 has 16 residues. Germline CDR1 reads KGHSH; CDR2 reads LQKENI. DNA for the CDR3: TGTGCCAGCTCACCACCCGGCGGGGGGATCTCCTACGAGCAGTACTTC. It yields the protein CASSPPGGGISYEQYF.

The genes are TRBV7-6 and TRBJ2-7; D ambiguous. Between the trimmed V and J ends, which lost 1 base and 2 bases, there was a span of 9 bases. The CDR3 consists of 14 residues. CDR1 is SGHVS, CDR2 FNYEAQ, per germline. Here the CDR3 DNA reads TGTGCCAGCAGCTTAGGAGAGGCAACCTACGAGCAGTACTTC. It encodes CASSLGEATYEQYF.

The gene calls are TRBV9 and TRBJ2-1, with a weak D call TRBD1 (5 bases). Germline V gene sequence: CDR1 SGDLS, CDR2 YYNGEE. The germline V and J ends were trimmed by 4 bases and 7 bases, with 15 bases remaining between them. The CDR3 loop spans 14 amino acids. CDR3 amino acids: CASSPDPRVNEQFF. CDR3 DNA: TGTGCCAGCAGCCCAGACCCCAGGGTAAATGAGCAGTTCTTC.

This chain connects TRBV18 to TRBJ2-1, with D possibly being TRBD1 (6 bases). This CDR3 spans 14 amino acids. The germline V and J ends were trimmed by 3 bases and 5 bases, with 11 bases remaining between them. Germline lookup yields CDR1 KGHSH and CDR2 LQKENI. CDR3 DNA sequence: TGTGCCAGCTCACCCCAGGGGTACAACAATGAGCAGTTCTTC. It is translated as CASSPQGYNNEQFF.

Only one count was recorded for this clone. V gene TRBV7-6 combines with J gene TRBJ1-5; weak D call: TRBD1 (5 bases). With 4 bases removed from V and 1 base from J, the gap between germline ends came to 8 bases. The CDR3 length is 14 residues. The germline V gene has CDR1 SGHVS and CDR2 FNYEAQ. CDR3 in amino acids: CASSSRDSNQPQHF. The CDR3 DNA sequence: TGTGCCAGCAGCTCCAGGGACAGCAATCAGCCCCAGCATTTT.

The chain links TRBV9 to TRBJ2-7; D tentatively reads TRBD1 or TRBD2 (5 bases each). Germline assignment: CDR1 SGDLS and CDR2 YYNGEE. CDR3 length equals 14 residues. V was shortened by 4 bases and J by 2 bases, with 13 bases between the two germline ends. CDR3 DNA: TGTGCCAGCAGCTCCCAAACGGGGCCCTACGAGCAGTACTTC. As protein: CASSSQTGPYEQYF.

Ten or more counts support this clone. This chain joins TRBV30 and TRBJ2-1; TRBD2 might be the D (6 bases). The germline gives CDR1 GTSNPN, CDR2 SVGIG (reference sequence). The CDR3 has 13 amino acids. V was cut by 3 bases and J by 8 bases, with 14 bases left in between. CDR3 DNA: TGTGCCTGGAGGAGACTAGGGTACGATGAGCAGTTCTTC. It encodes CAWRRLGYDEQFF.

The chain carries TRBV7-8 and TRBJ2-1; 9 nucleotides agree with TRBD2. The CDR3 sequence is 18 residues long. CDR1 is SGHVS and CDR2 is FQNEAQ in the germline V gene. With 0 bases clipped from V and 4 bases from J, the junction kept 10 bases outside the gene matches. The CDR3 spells CASSLAFRREGLYNEQFF. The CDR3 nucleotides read TGTGCCAGCAGCTTAGCGTTTCGGCGGGAGGGCCTGTACAATGAGCAGTTCTTC.